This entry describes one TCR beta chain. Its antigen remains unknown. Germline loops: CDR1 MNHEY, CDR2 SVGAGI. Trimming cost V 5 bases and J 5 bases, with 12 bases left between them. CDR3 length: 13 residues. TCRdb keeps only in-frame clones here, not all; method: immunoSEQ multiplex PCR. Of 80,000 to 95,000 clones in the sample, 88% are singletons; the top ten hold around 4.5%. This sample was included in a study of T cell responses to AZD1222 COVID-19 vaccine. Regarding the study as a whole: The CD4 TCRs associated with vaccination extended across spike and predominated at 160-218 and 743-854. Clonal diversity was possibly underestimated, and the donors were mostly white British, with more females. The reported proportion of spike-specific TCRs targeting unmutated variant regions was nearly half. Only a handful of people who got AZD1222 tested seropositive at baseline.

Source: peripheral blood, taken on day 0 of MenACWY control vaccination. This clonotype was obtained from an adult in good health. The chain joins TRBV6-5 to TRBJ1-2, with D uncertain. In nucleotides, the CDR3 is TGTGCCAGCAGTACGCCCTCCCTTTATGGCTACACCTTC. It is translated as CASSTPSLYGYTF.